The entry below gives a single T cell receptor beta chain sequence along with its context. Trimming removed 6 bases from V and 11 bases from J; junction bases left unmatched: 12. The CDR3 contains 14 residues. The germline V gene encodes CDR1 MNHNY and CDR2 SVGAGI (reference sequence). The entry originates in a study of beta chain features in type 1 diabetes. TCRB transcripts that were expressed got sequenced, as all of the isolated RNA had been reverse transcribed. TCRdb's copy holds only in-frame clones and misses some; the assay was immunoSEQ multiplex PCR. In the table there are 110,000 or so clones, about 40% of which are singletons.

This sequence was found in a woman younger than 30 in good health. Input material: stem cell memory CD4+ T cells from blood. The chain employs TRBV6-6 and TRBJ1-1; 10 nucleotides match TRBD1. The CDR3 spells CASRPAGTGASAFF. CDR3 coding DNA: TGTGCCAGCAGACCCGCCGGGACAGGGGCATCGGCTTTCTTT.